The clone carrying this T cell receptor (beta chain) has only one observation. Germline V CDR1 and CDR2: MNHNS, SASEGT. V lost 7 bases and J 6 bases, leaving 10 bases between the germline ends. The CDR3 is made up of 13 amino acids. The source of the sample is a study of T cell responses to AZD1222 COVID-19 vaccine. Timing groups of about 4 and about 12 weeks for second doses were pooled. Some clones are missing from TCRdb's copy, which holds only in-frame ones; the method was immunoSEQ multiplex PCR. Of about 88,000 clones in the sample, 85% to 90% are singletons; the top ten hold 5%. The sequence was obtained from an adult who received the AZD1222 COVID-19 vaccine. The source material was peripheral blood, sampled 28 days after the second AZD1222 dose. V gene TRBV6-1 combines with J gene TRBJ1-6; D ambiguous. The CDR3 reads CASIPHLNSPLHF. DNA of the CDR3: TGTGCCAGCATCCCCCACCTTAATTCACCCCTCCACTTT.